The sample holds many counts of the clone carrying this T cell receptor (beta chain). The sample comes from a study of T-cell memory formation after mild COVID-19. TCRdb called the 5' RACE reads again in MiXCR, with one record for every CDR3 protein. Counted here are about 260,000 distinct CDR3 sequences, approximately 15% occurring once; the ten biggest clones make up 22%. Material for sequencing was PBMCs or a T cell subset sorted from them (not recorded which). This clonotype originated in a man younger than 35 who had mild COVID-19 (a few samples of this study predate the infection). Cell type and time point are not known.

CDR3 nucleotide sequence: TGTGCCATATCCGGGACAGAATACAATGAGCAGTTCTTC. This translates into CAISGTEYNEQFF. The chain carries TRBV6-2 or TRBV6-3 and TRBJ2-1; TRBD1 aligns across 7 bases. Germline CDR1 MNHEY, CDR2 SVGEGT. The CDR3 sequence is 13 residues long. After removal of 10 bases from V and 4 bases from J, the junction contained 7 bases not matched to a gene.